This TCR beta chain was sequenced during a study of control samples from healthy donors and cancer patients. Produced via immunoSEQ multiplex PCR; TCRdb's table is partial and in-frame only. This sample has 25,000 to 30,000 clones, with approximately 90% found just once. The ends were cut back, 0 bases at V and 7 bases at J, with 11 bases in the middle. The CDR3 has 14 amino acids. Looked up from germline, CDR1 is SGDLS and CDR2 is YYNGEE. The chain employs TRBV9 and TRBJ1-5; D might be TRBD1 (5 bases). Sequenced material: PBMCs. The sequence was collected from a woman in her forties with lung cancer. Written as DNA, the CDR3 is TGTGCCAGCAGCGTAGGAGACAGTCGACAGCCCCAGCATTTT. Protein: CASSVGDSRQPQHF.